These 3 T cell receptor beta chains originate from one sample sequenced in a study of T cell responses to AZD1222 COVID-19 vaccine. Assay used: immunoSEQ multiplex PCR; TCRdb lists only in-frame clones, some missing. The table has some 150,000 clones, approximately 87% seen once. Sequencing used peripheral blood, obtained 28 days after the second AZD1222 dose. The receptors come from an adult who received the AZD1222 COVID-19 vaccine.

CDR3 DNA: TGTGCCAGTAGTATAGATAGGGCCTCGACGGGGATAGGCTACACCTTC. Translated: CASSIDRASTGIGYTF. The V and J genes are TRBV19 and TRBJ1-2; D remains unclear. V was pared by 0 bases and J by 8 bases, with 19 bases between. The CDR3 is 16 amino acids. Germline lookup yields CDR1 LNHDA and CDR2 SQIVND (reference sequence).

This clone appeared many times. The chain combines TRBV7-2 with TRBJ2-7; D is unclear. The CDR3 is made up of 13 amino acids. Germline V lookup: CDR1 SGHTA, CDR2 FQGNSA. V lost 4 bases and J 0 bases, leaving 7 bases between the germline ends. This chain's CDR3 is CASSWVGSYEQYF. The CDR3 DNA is TGTGCCAGCAGCTGGGTCGGCTCCTACGAGCAGTACTTC. Filled out from reference TRBV7-2 and TRBJ2-7, the complete variable domain reads GAGVSQSPSNKVTEKGKDVELRCDPISGHTALYWYRQSLGQGLEFLIYFQGNSAPDKSGLPSDRFSAERTGGSVSTLTIQRTQQEDSAVYLCASSWVGSYEQYFGPGTRLTVT.

This chain joins TRBV19 and TRBJ2-1; TRBD1 or TRBD2 may be the D gene (6 bases each). Trimming took 4 bases from V and 0 from J, leaving 19 bases between them. Germline CDR1 and CDR2: LNHDA and SQIVND (reference sequence). The CDR3 is 18 residues long. The CDR3 sequence: CASSTGRGLRISYNEQFF. DNA of the CDR3: TGTGCCAGTAGTACCGGTCGGGGGCTCAGAATCTCCTACAATGAGCAGTTCTTC.